These 4 T cell receptor beta chains originate from one sample sequenced in a study of T-cell memory formation after mild COVID-19. TCRdb itself ran the 5' RACE reads through MiXCR, one entry per CDR3 protein. The table shows 150,000 to 200,000 distinct CDR3 sequences, with 16% occurring only once. The sequenced sample was PBMCs or a T cell subset sorted from them (not recorded which). These receptors originate from an adult woman who had mild COVID-19 (a few samples of this study predate the infection). Cell type and time point are not known.

This clonotype was counted between two and nine times. This chain joins TRBV7-2 and TRBJ2-3; D possibly corresponds to TRBD1 (5 bases). This CDR3 comprises 16 residues. V was shortened by 2 bases and J by 8 bases, with 20 bases between the two germline ends. Germline V gives CDR1 SGHTA, CDR2 FQGNSA. CDR3 bases: TGTGCCAGCAGCTTATCTCAAGTGGGCGCTAGGGGTACGCAGTATTTT. This gives the protein CASSLSQVGARGTQYF.

This clonotype was detected a few times. CDR3 sequence: CASSWGDSNTGELFF. Here the CDR3 DNA reads TGCGCCAGCAGCTGGGGGGACTCAAACACCGGGGAGCTGTTTTTT. This chain links TRBV5-1 with TRBJ2-2, with a weak D call TRBD2 (6 bases). The CDR3 runs 15 residues. V was trimmed by 3 bases and J by 2 bases, leaving 11 bases between them. Looked up from germline, CDR1 is SGHRS and CDR2 is YFSETQ.

The V and J genes are TRBV5-6 and TRBJ1-1, with 10 bases matching TRBD1. V dropped 2 bases and J dropped 3; count of bases not matched to a gene: 4. The length of the CDR3 is 15 residues. The germline V gene has CDR1 SGHDT and CDR2 YYEEEE. CDR3 DNA: TGTGCCAGCAGCTTAAGGACAGGGGGTCACACTGAAGCTTTCTTT. Its translation: CASSLRTGGHTEAFF.

V is TRBV5-6 and J is TRBJ1-3, with TRBD1 matching 8 bases. The CDR3 is made up of 16 amino acids. The germline CDR1 and CDR2 sequences are SGHDT and YYEEEE. Trimming cost V 4 bases and J 0 bases; bases outside gene matches: 6. The CDR3 is CASSPGTGSSGNTIYF. In DNA, the CDR3 is TGTGCCAGCAGCCCCGGGACAGGAAGCTCTGGAAACACCATATATTTT.